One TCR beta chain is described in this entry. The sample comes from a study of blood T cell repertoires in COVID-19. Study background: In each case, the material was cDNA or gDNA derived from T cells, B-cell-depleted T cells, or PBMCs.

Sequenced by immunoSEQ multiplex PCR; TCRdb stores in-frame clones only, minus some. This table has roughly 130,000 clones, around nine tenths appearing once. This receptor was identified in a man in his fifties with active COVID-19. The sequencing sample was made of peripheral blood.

Here the CDR3 reads CASQTEAGNYNEQFF. The DNA for the CDR3 is TGTGCCAGCCAAACAGAAGCGGGTAACTACAATGAGCAGTTCTTC. The J gene is TRBJ2-1, the V gene TRBV6-5; D may be TRBD2 (6 bases). Germline CDR1 MNHEY, CDR2 SVGAGI. Trimming stripped 8 bases from V and 3 bases from J, with 17 bases between. CDR3 length equals 15 residues.